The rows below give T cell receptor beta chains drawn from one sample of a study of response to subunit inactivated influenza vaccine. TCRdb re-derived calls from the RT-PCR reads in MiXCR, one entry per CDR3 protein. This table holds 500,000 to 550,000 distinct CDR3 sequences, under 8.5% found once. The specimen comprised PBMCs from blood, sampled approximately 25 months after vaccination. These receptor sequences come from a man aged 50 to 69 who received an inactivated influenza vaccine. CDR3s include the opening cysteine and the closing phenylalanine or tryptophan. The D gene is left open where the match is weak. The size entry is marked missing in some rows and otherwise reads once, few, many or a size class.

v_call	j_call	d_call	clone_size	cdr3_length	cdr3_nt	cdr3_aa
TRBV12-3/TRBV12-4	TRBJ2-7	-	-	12	TGTGCCAGCAGTTTGAAGCGGAACGAGCAGTACTTC	CASSLKRNEQYF
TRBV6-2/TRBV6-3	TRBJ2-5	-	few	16	TGTGCCAGCAGTGTGGCTAGCCTCCGATTCGGGGAGACCCAGTACTTC	CASSVASLRFGETQYF
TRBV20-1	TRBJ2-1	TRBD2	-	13	TGCAGCGCGCCCCGTAGCGGGAGTTATGAGCAGTTCTTC	CSAPRSGSYEQFF
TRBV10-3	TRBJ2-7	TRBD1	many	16	TGTGCCATCAGAGAACCGGGACAGGGGGCCTCCTACGAGCAGTACTTC	CAIREPGQGASYEQYF
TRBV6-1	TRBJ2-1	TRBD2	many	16	TGTGCCAGCAGACTTGGACTAGCGGGAGTAGTGGATGAGCAGTTCTTC	CASRLGLAGVVDEQFF
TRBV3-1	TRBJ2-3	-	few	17	TGTGCCAGCAGCCAAGAAGGTTGGCGGACTAGCACAGATACGCAGTATTTT	CASSQEGWRTSTDTQYF
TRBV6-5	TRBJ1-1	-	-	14	TGTGCCAGCAGTTACTCTCCCGGACGGGCTGAAGCTTTCTTT	CASSYSPGRAEAFF
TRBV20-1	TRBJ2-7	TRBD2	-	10	TGCAGTGCCGCCGGGAGGGAGCAGTACTTC	CSAAGREQYF
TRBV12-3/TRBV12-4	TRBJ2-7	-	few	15	TGTGCCAGCGGGTTCTTTACGGACAGCCCCTACGAGCAGTACTTC	CASGFFTDSPYEQYF
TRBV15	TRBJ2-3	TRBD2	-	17	TGTGCCACCAGCCGGGGCGGGACTAGCGGGAAAACAGATACGCAGTATTTT	CATSRGGTSGKTDTQYF
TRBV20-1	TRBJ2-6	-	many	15	TGCAGTGTCAGGGATCAGGCTTACGGGGCCAACGTCCTGACTTTC	CSVRDQAYGANVLTF
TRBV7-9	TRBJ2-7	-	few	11	TGTGCCAGCAGCCGAGAAGTCGAGCAGTACTTC	CASSREVEQYF
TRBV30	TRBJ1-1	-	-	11	TGTGCCTGTTACTTGAACACTGAAGCTTTCTTT	CACYLNTEAFF
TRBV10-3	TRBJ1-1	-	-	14	TGTGCCATCAGTCGGGGGCAGTTGGACACTGAAGCTTTCTTT	CAISRGQLDTEAFF
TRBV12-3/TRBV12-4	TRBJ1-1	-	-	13	TGTGCCAGCAGTTTGTTGGTGGAGGCTGAAGCTTTCTTT	CASSLLVEAEAFF
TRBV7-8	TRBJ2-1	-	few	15	TGTGCCAGCAGCCCCCCAGACAGGAGCGTCAATGAGCAGTTCTTC	CASSPPDRSVNEQFF
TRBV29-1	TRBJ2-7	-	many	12	TGCAGCGTCAAGGGGGGCTACGGCGAGCAGTACTTC	CSVKGGYGEQYF
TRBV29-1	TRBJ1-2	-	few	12	TGCAGCACCGAACGGGGTTGGTATGGCTACACCTTC	CSTERGWYGYTF
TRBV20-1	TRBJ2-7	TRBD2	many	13	TGCAGTGTCAGACTAGCGTACGCCTACGAGCAGTACTTC	CSVRLAYAYEQYF
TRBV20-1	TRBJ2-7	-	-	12	TGCAGTGCTAGCCCGGTTCGCAACGAGCAGTACTTC	CSASPVRNEQYF
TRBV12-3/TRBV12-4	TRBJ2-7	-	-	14	TGTGCCAGCACAATAGGGGGGGGGACCGACGAGCAGTACTTC	CASTIGGGTDEQYF